What follows is one TCR beta chain and its context. What it binds is not known. This sample was included in a study of blood T cells in healthy people across ages. A sample-barcoded 5' primer and a J-beta primer mix were used in a second PCR of about 6 to 12 cycles. MiXCR, run by TCRdb on the 5' RACE reads, gives a single entry per CDR3 protein. The sample yields 1,500,000 or so distinct CDR3 sequences, roughly 43% seen once. Overall study results and limits: Observed TCR beta diversity showed a strong correlation with the percentage of naive T cells as measured by flow cytometry. A greater number of naive CD4+ cells and higher diversity distinguished long-lived donors from aged donors. Estimated diversity across one million T cells was deemed an underestimate.

The source is a woman between 18 and 29 years old in good health. The sequencing sample was made of blood.

CDR3 sequence: CASSSVRADYNEQFF. For the CDR3, the DNA is TGTGCCAGCAGCTCTGTTAGGGCGGACTACAATGAGCAGTTCTTC. The chain is built from TRBV5-6 and TRBJ2-1; D not resolved. From germline, CDR1 is SGHDT and CDR2 YYEEEE. V was cut by 3 bases and J by 3 bases, with 13 bases left in between. This CDR3 has 15 amino acids. Using reference TRBV5-6 and TRBJ2-1 for the parts outside the CDR3, the full variable domain is DAGVTQSPTHLIKTRGQQVTLRCSPKSGHDTVSWYQQALGQGPQFIFQYYEEEERQRGNFPDRFSGHQFPNYSSELNVNALLLGDSALYLCASSSVRADYNEQFFGPGTRLTVL.